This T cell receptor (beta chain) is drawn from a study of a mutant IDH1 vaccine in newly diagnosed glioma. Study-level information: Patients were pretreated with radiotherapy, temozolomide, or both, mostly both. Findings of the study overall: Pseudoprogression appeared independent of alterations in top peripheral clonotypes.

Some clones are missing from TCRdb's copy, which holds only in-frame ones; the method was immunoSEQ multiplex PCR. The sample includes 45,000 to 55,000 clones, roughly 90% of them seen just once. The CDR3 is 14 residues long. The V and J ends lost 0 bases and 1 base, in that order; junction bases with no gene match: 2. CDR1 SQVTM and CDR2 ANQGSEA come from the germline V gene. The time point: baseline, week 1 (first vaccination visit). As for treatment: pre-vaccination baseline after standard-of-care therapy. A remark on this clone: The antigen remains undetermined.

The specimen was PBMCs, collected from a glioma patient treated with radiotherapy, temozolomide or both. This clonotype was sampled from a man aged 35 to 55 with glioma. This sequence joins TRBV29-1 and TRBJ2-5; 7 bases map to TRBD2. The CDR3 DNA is TGCAGCGTTGAAGATTGGGGGGGCCAAGAGACCCAGTACTTC. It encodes CSVEDWGGQETQYF.